Here is one TCR beta chain with its context. Its antigen is not known. The V and J ends lost 4 bases and 4 bases, in that order; junction bases with no gene match: 6. In germline, CDR1 is MNHNY, CDR2 SVGAGI (reference sequence). This CDR3 is built from 15 residues. These data are taken from a study of cytomegalovirus exposure and HLA in healthy donors. Sequencing was performed with immunoSEQ multiplex PCR; in TCRdb, only in-frame clones are kept and a portion is missing. The table lists 150,000 to 200,000 clones, 86% of them singletons. Regarding the study as a whole: Reportedly, diagnosis of cytomegalovirus status by the classifier showed high specificity and sensitivity. Within the 95 to 150 validation repertoires, first-cohort TCR clusters tended to co-occur, according to a later analysis. Listed as cytomegalovirus-associated were 170 or so TCR beta chains.

The source material was PBMCs. The sequence was collected from a young woman in good health and CMV-seronegative. The rearrangement joins TRBV6-6 to TRBJ2-1, with 8 bases fitting TRBD1. CDR3 sequence reads: CASSLRQGYYNEQFF. CDR3 bases: TGTGCCAGCAGTTTGCGACAGGGGTATTACAATGAGCAGTTCTTC.